These 14 T cell receptor beta chains originate from one sample sequenced in a study of T cells in Graves' hyperthyroidism and ophthalmopathy. Using RNA transcripts as the source, TCR beta CDR3 regions were amplified. Using the HTBI primer set, a first-round RT-PCR was run on the TCR CDR3. TCRdb recomputed calls from the multiplex PCR reads with MiXCR, one row per CDR3 protein. The sample holds hundreds of thousands of distinct CDR3 sequences, 12% to 15% seen once. Sequences were obtained from blood. All receptors come from a young woman with Graves' hyperthyroidism.

This clonotype has just a few counts. This chain joins TRBV4-1 and TRBJ2-1; 12 bases match TRBD2. V shed 0 bases, J shed 3 bases, and the junction held 9 bases outside the gene matches. CDR1 is MGHRA and CDR2 is YSYEKL in the germline V gene. This CDR3 is built from 19 residues. The CDR3 reads CASSQEGASGRAGYNEQFF. The CDR3, as DNA: TGCGCCAGCAGCCAAGAGGGCGCTAGCGGGAGGGCCGGCTACAATGAGCAGTTCTTC.

This clonotype has at least ten counts. The CDR3 region is CASSPTVVDIQYF. The CDR3, as DNA: TGTGCCAGCAGCCCGACGGTCGTAGACATTCAGTACTTC. The chain couples TRBV12-3 or TRBV12-4 to TRBJ2-4; D remains ambiguous. There are 13 residues in the CDR3. Trimming pared 6 bases from V and 8 bases from J, leaving 14 bases between.

This clonotype has a count of ten or more. V is TRBV30 and J is TRBJ2-7; TRBD1 might be the D (5 bases). The CDR3 consists of 16 residues. V was pared by 0 bases and J by 3 bases, with 18 bases between. The germline V gene has CDR1 GTSNPN and CDR2 SVGIG (reference sequence). The DNA of the CDR3 is TGTGCCTGGAGTGTACGGCGGACATTGCTTCTCTACGAGCAGTACTTC. Its translation is CAWSVRRTLLLYEQYF.

The sample holds a few counts of this clonotype. This chain joins TRBV7-9 and TRBJ1-2; a possible D gene is TRBD1 (5 bases). Germline values: CDR1 SEHNR, CDR2 FQNEAQ (reference sequence). Between the trimmed V and J ends, which lost 8 bases and 6 bases, there was a span of 13 bases. The CDR3 is 12 amino acids. The CDR3 bases are TGTGCCAGCTCCACAGGAGCTGATGGCTACACCTTC. Its protein product is CASSTGADGYTF.

A single count supports this clonotype. The chain has TRBV5-1 and TRBJ2-1; D is perhaps TRBD2 (5 bases). CDR3 length equals 12 residues. The V gene's germline CDR1 is SGHRS and CDR2 YFSETQ. V was shortened by 5 bases and J by 8 bases, with 11 bases between the two germline ends. CDR3: CASRRALDEQFF. The CDR3 nucleotides are TGCGCCAGCAGGCGGGCCCTGGATGAGCAGTTCTTC.

Many counts were recorded for this clonotype. The V gene is TRBV28, the J gene TRBJ1-3; D remains unclear. V shed 3 bases and J shed 0 bases, with 9 bases lying between them. The CDR3 runs to 15 residues. The germline gives CDR1 MDHEN, CDR2 SYDVKM. CDR3 loop: CASSFRPSSGNTIYF. The CDR3 coding sequence is TGTGCCAGCAGTTTCCGTCCGAGCTCTGGAAACACCATATATTTT.

This rearrangement joins TRBV15 to TRBJ2-5; weak D call: TRBD2 (6 bases). The germline gives CDR1 LNHNV, CDR2 YYDKDF (reference sequence). V was trimmed by 6 bases and J by 4 bases, leaving 12 bases between them. This CDR3 is built from 13 residues. CDR3 in DNA: TGTGCCACCAGAGGGCGGCGGGGAGAGACCCAGTACTTC. It specifies CATRGRRGETQYF.

This chain links TRBV19 with TRBJ1-5; possibly TRBD1 for D (5 bases). The germline V gene has CDR1 LNHDA and CDR2 SQIVND (reference sequence). There are 14 residues in the CDR3. The CDR3 spells CASKRGYSNQPQHF. The CDR3 region has the DNA TGTGCTTCAAAACGGGGGTATAGCAATCAGCCCCAGCATTTT.

This clonotype was detected a few times. The V and J genes are TRBV19 and TRBJ2-3; TRBD1 matches 8 bases. The V and J ends lost 5 bases and 2 bases, in that order; junction bases with no gene match: 15. Germline V lookup: CDR1 LNHDA, CDR2 SQIVND (reference sequence). The CDR3 loop spans 18 amino acids. CDR3 coding DNA: TGTGCCAGTAGTCCCCGTAAAGGAGGGACAGGACTCACAGATACGCAGTATTTT. Translating gives CASSPRKGGTGLTDTQYF.

This clonotype was detected ten times or more. DNA for the CDR3: TGTGCCAGCAGCGCCCAACTGGTGTTAGCCAAAAACATTCAGTACTTC. It specifies CASSAQLVLAKNIQYF. This rearrangement joins TRBV7-8 to TRBJ2-4, with D uncertain. Looked up from germline, CDR1 is SGHVS and CDR2 is FQNEAQ. The CDR3 extends over 16 amino acids. V was clipped by 5 bases and J by 0 bases, with 14 bases between them.

This clonotype has a handful of counts. This chain connects TRBV6-1 to TRBJ2-7; 7 bases agree with TRBD1. Germline CDR1 MNHNS, CDR2 SASEGT. This CDR3 is 15 amino acids long. Germline trimming cut 6 bases from V and 3 bases from J; bases unmatched to any gene: 11. CDR3 nucleotide sequence: TGTGCCAGCAGCCCATTAAAACAGGGGTTCTACGAGCAGTACTTC. This translates into CASSPLKQGFYEQYF.

This clonotype has ten or more counts. The rearrangement joins TRBV12-3 or TRBV12-4 to TRBJ2-3; 12 nucleotides line up with TRBD2. The J segment lost 4 bases and the V segment lost 5 bases, leaving 4 bases of the junction unmatched. The CDR3 length is 15 residues. As DNA, the CDR3 is TGTGCCAGCAGTCCTAGCGGGAGGGTCGCAGATACGCAGTATTTT. Amino acids: CASSPSGRVADTQYF.

This clonotype was detected only a few times. V gene TRBV4-3 combines with J gene TRBJ2-7, with unresolved D. The V gene lost 0 bases and the J gene lost 2 bases, with 11 bases spanning the gap. Germline CDR1 and CDR2: LGHNA and YSLEER. The CDR3 extends over 15 amino acids. DNA of the CDR3: TGCGCCAGCAGCCAAGATGCCTCTGGGGCCTACGAGCAGTACTTC. The encoded protein is CASSQDASGAYEQYF.

This clonotype was counted once. The gene calls are TRBV29-1 and TRBJ1-3; possibly TRBD1 for D (5 bases). Trimming removed 7 bases at V and 4 bases at J, with 8 bases between. The CDR3 length is 11 residues. The germline V gene encodes CDR1 SQVTM and CDR2 ANQGSEA. The DNA for the CDR3 is TGCAGCGCTGGGGCCGGAAACACCATATATTTT. Encoded protein: CSAGAGNTIYF.